This TCR beta chain was sequenced in a study of PD-1 blockade in mismatch repair-deficient tumors. Study-wide context: Patients had eleven to twelve mismatch repair-deficient cancer types, all previously treated and progressing. Whole-study findings and limits: Tumor-resident clones, often undetectable pretreatment in blood, expanded then contracted after pembrolizumab.

This clone occurred once. As yet, its antigen is unknown. TCR sequencing covered a few patients who responded to pembrolizumab. CDR1 is SGHAT, CDR2 FQNNGV, per germline. This CDR3 has 15 amino acids. V lost 0 bases and J lost 7; bases outside the gene matches: 6. TCRdb keeps only in-frame clones here, not all; method: immunoSEQ multiplex PCR. The sample shows 76,000 or so clones, approximately 81% of them seen only once. Sample: peripheral blood, taken 44 weeks after starting pembrolizumab. This clonotype was sampled from an adult with mismatch repair-deficient cancer. The genes are TRBV11-2 and TRBJ2-3; 8 bases map to TRBD2. CDR3 sequence: CASSLDSSGRYTQYF. CDR3 in DNA: TGTGCCAGCAGCTTAGATTCTAGCGGGCGATATACGCAGTATTTT.